These 24 T cell receptor beta chains were sequenced from one sample in a study of shared clonotypes between healthy human individuals. TCRdb's copy holds only in-frame clones and misses some; the assay was immunoSEQ multiplex PCR. The table has around 2,000,000 clones, over 85% seen once. The specimen was naive CD4+ T cells sorted from blood. Subset: CD45RA+ positively selected. These receptors all come from a man between 18 and 29 years old in good health.

The chain combines TRBV28 with TRBJ1-5; D is perhaps TRBD1 (5 bases). Trimming removed 0 bases from V and 3 bases from J, with 12 bases in between. Germline CDR1 reads MDHEN; CDR2 reads SYDVKM. This CDR3 has 16 residues. In nucleotides, the CDR3 is TGTGCCAGCAGTTTATGGCAGGGAGAGGTCAATCAGCCCCAGCATTTT. Its protein is CASSLWQGEVNQPQHF.

CDR3 amino acids: CAISGGVGTEAFF. The CDR3, as DNA: TGTGCCATCAGTGGGGGGGTGGGCACTGAAGCTTTCTTT. This chain links TRBV10-3 with TRBJ1-1, with D possibly matching TRBD1 (5 bases). Germline V gives CDR1 ENHRY, CDR2 SYGVKD. V dropped 4 bases and J dropped 4 bases, with 10 bases sitting between them. The CDR3 is 13 residues long.

Worth noting for this clone: The same CDR3 also results from other DNA sequences found in this sample. The chain carries TRBV2 and TRBJ1-2, with D possibly being TRBD1 (5 bases). This CDR3 contains 12 residues. Trimming stripped 6 bases from V and 2 bases from J, with 7 bases between. Per the germline V gene, CDR1 is SNHLY and CDR2 is FYNNEI. CDR3 in amino acids: CASSGTNYGYTF. The CDR3 bases are TGTGCCAGCAGCGGGACGAACTATGGCTACACCTTC.

CDR3 region: CASSLDTKTTDTQYF. The CDR3 DNA follows: TGTGCCAGCAGCTTGGACACTAAAACCACAGATACGCAGTATTTT. The chain uses TRBV5-4 and TRBJ2-3; D unclear. The ends were cut back, 0 bases at V and 2 bases at J, with 10 bases in the middle. Germline V gene data show CDR1 as SGHNT and CDR2 as YYREEE (reference sequence). The CDR3 has 15 residues. Full variable domain (missing parts from reference TRBV5-4 and TRBJ2-3): ETGVTQSPTHLIKTRGQQVTLRCSSQSGHNTVSWYQQALGQGPQFIFQYYREEENGRGNFPPRFSGLQFPNYSSELNVNALELDDSALYLCASSLDTKTTDTQYFGPGTRLTVL.

The chain recombines TRBV6-5 with TRBJ1-1; D gene unclear. Germline V CDR1 and CDR2: MNHEY, SVGAGI. With 4 bases removed from V and 3 bases from J, the gap between germline ends came to 9 bases. The CDR3 extends over 13 amino acids. CDR3 sequence reads: CASSFTEYTEAFF. The CDR3 nucleotides are TGTGCCAGCAGTTTTACGGAGTACACTGAAGCTTTCTTT.

As regards this clone: Other DNA sequences in this specimen translate into the identical CDR3. This chain connects TRBV5-5 to TRBJ2-5; D is undetermined. This CDR3 comprises 13 residues. Trimming removed 0 bases at V and 2 bases at J, with 5 bases between. Germline CDR1 SGHKS, CDR2 YYEKEE (reference sequence). The CDR3 sequence is CASSLGSQETQYF. The CDR3 bases are TGTGCCAGCAGCTTGGGTTCACAAGAGACCCAGTACTTC.

V gene TRBV9 combines with J gene TRBJ2-3; maybe TRBD2 (6 bases). The CDR3 has 15 amino acids. Trimming removed 4 bases at V and 6 bases at J, with 18 bases between. Germline CDR1 and CDR2: SGDLS and YYNGEE. The CDR3 DNA is TGTGCCAGCAGCACCGACGGACTAAGAGGGGATACGCAGTATTTT. Its protein is CASSTDGLRGDTQYF.

This clone showed up just once. The chain recombines TRBV2 with TRBJ1-5; 7 nucleotides match TRBD1. Germline CDR1 reads SNHLY; CDR2 reads FYNNEI. CDR3 length equals 16 residues. The J segment lost 6 bases and the V segment lost 2 bases, leaving 10 bases of the junction unmatched. The CDR3 DNA is TGTGCCAGCAGTGAACCAGGGGGGGTCGGGGGTCAGCCCCAGCATTTT. Translated: CASSEPGGVGGQPQHF.

The chain carries TRBV7-9 and TRBJ1-5; D is perhaps TRBD1 (5 bases). Trimming shortened V by 4 bases and J by 7 bases, and 14 bases separated the two germline ends. This CDR3 is 14 amino acids long. Germline V gene sequence: CDR1 SEHNR, CDR2 FQNEAQ (reference sequence). The DNA for the CDR3 is TGTGCCAGCAGCTCGGGGGTGCGACCACAGCCCCAGCATTTT. Protein product: CASSSGVRPQPQHF.

This clone was observed once. This rearrangement joins TRBV12-2 to TRBJ2-7; the table's D call TRBD2 went unverified against the DNA. TRBV12-2 is deemed a pseudogene. The CDR3 spans 16 residues. CDR3 in DNA: TGTGCAAGTCGCTCCCGACTAGCGGGGGATATCTACGAGCAGTACTTC. It yields the protein CASRSRLAGDIYEQYF.

The table lists this clone with a few counts. The sample carries other DNA sequences with the same CDR3. This rearrangement joins TRBV18 to TRBJ2-7, with TRBD1 identical over 10 bases. V lost 3 bases to trimming and J lost 2 bases; unmatched junction nucleotides: 1. The CDR3 runs 14 residues. The V gene's germline CDR1 is KGHSH and CDR2 LQKENI. CDR3 nucleotides: TGTGCCAGCTCACCCGGACAGGGGGCCTACGAGCAGTACTTC. Translated: CASSPGQGAYEQYF.

V is TRBV2 and J is TRBJ2-3; 7 bases align to TRBD1. J gave up 4 bases and V 6 bases, and 4 bases lay outside the gene matches. Per germline, CDR1 SNHLY and CDR2 FYNNEI. The CDR3 runs to 13 residues. The CDR3 bases are TGTGCCAGCAGGTCTACAGGGGCAGATACGCAGTATTTT. This encodes CASRSTGADTQYF.

The chain has TRBV15 and TRBJ1-6, with D hard to call. Germline values: CDR1 LNHNV, CDR2 YYDKDF (reference sequence). Trimming stripped 1 base from V and 6 bases from J, with 10 bases between. This CDR3 comprises 15 residues. Here the CDR3 reads CATSRGRVVNSPLHF. CDR3 DNA: TGTGCCACCAGCAGAGGGCGGGTCGTTAATTCACCCCTCCACTTT.

V usage is TRBV7-2 and J usage is TRBJ2-7; D is perhaps TRBD1 or TRBD2 (5 bases each). CDR3 length: 15 amino acids. The ends were cut back, 5 bases at V and 0 bases at J, with 14 bases in the middle. Germline values: CDR1 SGHTA, CDR2 FQGNSA. CDR3 protein: CASSVLGRSSYEQYF. The DNA for the CDR3 is TGTGCCAGCAGCGTCCTGGGACGGAGCTCCTACGAGCAGTACTTC.

V is TRBV19 and J is TRBJ1-6; 8 bases line up with TRBD1. CDR3 length: 16 amino acids. After removal of 3 bases from V and 5 bases from J, the junction contained 6 bases not matched to a gene. CDR1 and CDR2 (germline): LNHDA, SQIVND (reference sequence). The CDR3 loop is CASSIEGTGDNSPLHF. DNA for the CDR3: TGTGCCAGTAGTATCGAAGGGACAGGAGATAATTCACCCCTCCACTTT.

The rearrangement links TRBV6-5 to TRBJ2-2; D unclear. V lost 4 bases to trimming and J lost 6 bases, with 12 bases between them. This CDR3 has 14 amino acids. The germline CDR1 and CDR2 sequences are MNHEY and SVGAGI. CDR3 in DNA: TGTGCCAGCAGTTTAACCGTGGCGGCCGGGGAGCTGTTTTTT. As protein: CASSLTVAAGELFF.

As regards this clone: Other DNA sequences within the sample encode an identical CDR3. This sequence joins TRBV5-1 and TRBJ2-2, with D uncertain. The CDR3 is 14 amino acids. Trimming removed 1 base at V and 0 bases at J, with 4 bases between. Germline V CDR1 and CDR2: SGHRS, YFSETQ. Written as DNA, the CDR3 is TGCGCCAGCAGCTTGACCGCGAACACCGGGGAGCTGTTTTTT. Protein sequence: CASSLTANTGELFF.

This chain connects TRBV30 to TRBJ2-7; 9 nucleotides agree with TRBD1. The length of the CDR3 is 14 residues. Germline-derived CDR1 and CDR2 are GTSNPN and SVGIG (reference sequence). The V segment lost 0 bases and the J segment 6 bases; nucleotides outside the gene matches: 6. CDR3 region: CAWSVRDRVSEQYF. CDR3 nucleotides: TGTGCCTGGAGTGTACGGGACAGGGTGTCCGAGCAGTACTTC.

In the case of this clone: This sample also contains other DNA sequences that code for the same CDR3. This sequence joins TRBV5-1 and TRBJ2-6; possibly TRBD1 or TRBD2 for D (5 bases each). CDR1 SGHRS and CDR2 YFSETQ come from the germline V gene. The CDR3 spans 15 residues. The germline V and J ends were trimmed by 4 bases and 1 base, with 9 bases remaining between them. The CDR3 is CASSRDGSGANVLTF. CDR3 DNA: TGCGCCAGCAGCCGGGACGGGTCTGGGGCCAACGTCCTGACTTTC.

This rearrangement joins TRBV28 to TRBJ1-2, with TRBD1 identical over 10 bases. The CDR3 extends over 15 amino acids. Germline V gene lookup returns CDR1 MDHEN and CDR2 SYDVKM. Trimming at V came to 5 bases and at J to 3 bases, leaving 6 bases not matched to a gene. The CDR3 coding sequence is TGTGCCAGCAGTGCCGGGACAGGGGTGTACTATGGCTACACCTTC. The encoded protein is CASSAGTGVYYGYTF.

The rearrangement links TRBV7-9 to TRBJ1-4; 8 bases are a match to TRBD1. V shed 1 base, J shed 8 bases, and the junction held 6 bases outside the gene matches. The CDR3 totals 15 residues. Germline CDR1 and CDR2: SEHNR and FQNEAQ (reference sequence). The CDR3 reads CASSLDETGVEKLFF. In DNA form, the CDR3 reads TGTGCCAGCAGCTTAGACGAGACAGGGGTCGAAAAACTGTTTTTT.

In the case of this clone: Other DNA sequences from this sample encode an identical CDR3 as well. The chain employs TRBV11-2 and TRBJ2-4; 15 positions match TRBD2. The trim removed 4 bases at V and 1 base at J, leaving 5 bases unmatched. The CDR3 is 18 residues long. From germline, CDR1 is SGHAT and CDR2 FQNNGV. The CDR3 region has the DNA TGTGCCAGCAGCTCCGGACTAGCGGGAGGGCCGGCCAAAAACATTCAGTACTTC. Translated: CASSSGLAGGPAKNIQYF. Full variable domain (outside the CDR3, taken from reference TRBV11-2 and TRBJ2-4): EAGVAQSPRYKIIEKRQSVAFWCNPISGHATLYWYQQILGQGPKLLIQFQNNGVVDDSQLPKDRFSAERLKGVDSTLKIQPAKLEDSAVYLCASSSGLAGGPAKNIQYFGAGTRLSVL.

The chain carries TRBV29-1 and TRBJ2-7, with D possibly matching TRBD1 (7 bases). Trimming took 1 base from V and 3 from J, leaving 10 bases between them. The CDR3 is made up of 13 amino acids. The germline V gene has CDR1 SQVTM and CDR2 ANQGSEA. CDR3 nucleotides: TGCAGCGTTGAAGTCAGGGGGGACTACGAGCAGTACTTC. It yields the protein CSVEVRGDYEQYF.

The chain joins TRBV5-6 to TRBJ2-7, with TRBD2 identical over 11 bases. Trimming cost V 0 bases and J 7 bases; bases outside gene matches: 6. From germline, CDR1 is SGHDT and CDR2 YYEEEE. The CDR3 is 15 residues long. The CDR3 nucleotides read TGTGCCAGCAGCTTGGTAGCGGGAGGGCTTAATGAGCAGTACTTC. Protein product: CASSLVAGGLNEQYF.